The 7 T cell receptor beta chains reported below all come from one sample, sequenced in a study of cytomegalovirus exposure and HLA in healthy donors. The study ran its PCR with 60 Vbeta and 13 Jbeta primers. Assay: immunoSEQ multiplex PCR; the TCRdb copy retains only in-frame clones and omits some. The sample has some 140,000 clones, over 75% seen once; the top ten hold around 1.2%. The sequenced sample consisted of PBMCs. These receptors all come from a man between 50 and 59 years old in good health and CMV-seronegative.

The rearrangement joins TRBV6-1 to TRBJ1-5; D unresolved. Trimming shortened V by 0 bases and J by 9 bases, and 15 bases separated the two germline ends. The CDR3 has 15 amino acids. Germline V gene lookup returns CDR1 MNHNS and CDR2 SASEGT. In DNA form, the CDR3 reads TGTGCCAGCAGTGAAGCGCTTCGGAGGGATCGGCCCCAGCATTTT. It specifies CASSEALRRDRPQHF.

V and J are TRBV27 and TRBJ2-3, with 9 bases matching TRBD2. Germline V gives CDR1 MNHEY, CDR2 SMNVEV (reference sequence). V gave up 4 bases and J gave up 5 bases; unmatched junction bases: 7. The CDR3 length is 15 residues. The CDR3 DNA reads as TGTGCCAGCAGTTCCCTCTCGACTAGCGGAGATACGCAGTATTTT. Translation: CASSSLSTSGDTQYF.

J is TRBJ2-5 and V is TRBV7-2; 7 bases agree with TRBD2. Germline-derived CDR1 and CDR2 are SGHTA and FQGNSA. The CDR3 runs 13 residues. The trim removed 5 bases at V and 3 bases at J, leaving 3 bases unmatched. The CDR3 sequence is CASSTGTKETQYF. CDR3 in DNA: TGTGCCAGCAGCACGGGGACTAAAGAGACCCAGTACTTC.

This clone came up a few times. This chain joins TRBV6-5 and TRBJ1-5, with D possibly TRBD1 on 5 matching bases. This CDR3 contains 14 residues. V lost 2 bases and J lost 2, with 7 bases in between. The germline gives CDR1 MNHEY, CDR2 SVGAGI. CDR3 amino acids: CASSYVQGNQPQHF. In DNA form, the CDR3 reads TGTGCCAGCAGTTACGTACAGGGCAATCAGCCCCAGCATTTT.

CDR3 protein: CASSYSRQGHYGYTF. CDR3 sequence (DNA): TGTGCCAGCAGTTACTCGCGGCAGGGTCACTATGGCTACACCTTC. V gene TRBV6-5 combines with J gene TRBJ1-2; TRBD1 might be the D (5 bases). The CDR3 extends over 15 amino acids. Germline lookup yields CDR1 MNHEY and CDR2 SVGAGI. V lost 0 bases to trimming and J lost 3 bases, with 11 bases between them.

V and J are TRBV11-2 and TRBJ2-7; D might be TRBD1 (5 bases). This CDR3 has 19 amino acids. Germline CDR1 SGHAT, CDR2 FQNNGV. V was clipped by 1 base and J by 1 base, with 23 bases between them. CDR3: CASSLGRSPGRAISYEQYF. DNA for the CDR3: TGTGCCAGCAGCTTAGGTCGTTCCCCGGGCAGGGCAATTTCCTACGAGCAGTACTTC.

The chain combines TRBV7-2 with TRBJ2-1; D gene ambiguous. The germline CDR1 and CDR2 sequences are SGHTA and FQGNSA. V was clipped by 2 bases and J by 0 bases, with 8 bases between them. CDR3 length equals 15 residues. CDR3 loop: CASSLLSSSYNEQFF. CDR3 DNA sequence: TGTGCCAGCAGCTTACTATCGAGCTCCTACAATGAGCAGTTCTTC.